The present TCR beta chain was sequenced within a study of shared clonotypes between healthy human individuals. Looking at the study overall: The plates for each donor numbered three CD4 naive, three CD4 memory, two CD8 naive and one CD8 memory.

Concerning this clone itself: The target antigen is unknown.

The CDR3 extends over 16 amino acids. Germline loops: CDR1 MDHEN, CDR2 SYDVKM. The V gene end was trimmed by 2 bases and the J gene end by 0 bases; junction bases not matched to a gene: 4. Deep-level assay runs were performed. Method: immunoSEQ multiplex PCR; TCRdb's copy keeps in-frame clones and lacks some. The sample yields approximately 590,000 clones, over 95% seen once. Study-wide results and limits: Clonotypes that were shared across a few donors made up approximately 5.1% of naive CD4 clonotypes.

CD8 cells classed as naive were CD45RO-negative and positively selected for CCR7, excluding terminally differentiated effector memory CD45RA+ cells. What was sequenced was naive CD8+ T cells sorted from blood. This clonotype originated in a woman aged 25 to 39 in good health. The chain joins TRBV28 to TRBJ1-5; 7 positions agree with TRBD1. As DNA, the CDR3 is TGTGCCAGCAGTTTAGGGAGGGGGCATAGCAATCAGCCCCAGCATTTT. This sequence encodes CASSLGRGHSNQPQHF. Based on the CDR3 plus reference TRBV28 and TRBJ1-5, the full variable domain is DVKVTQSSRYLVKRTGEKVFLECVQDMDHENMFWYRQDPGLGLRLIYFSYDVKMKEKGDIPEGYSVSREKKERFSLILESASTNQTSMYLCASSLGRGHSNQPQHFGDGTRLSIL.